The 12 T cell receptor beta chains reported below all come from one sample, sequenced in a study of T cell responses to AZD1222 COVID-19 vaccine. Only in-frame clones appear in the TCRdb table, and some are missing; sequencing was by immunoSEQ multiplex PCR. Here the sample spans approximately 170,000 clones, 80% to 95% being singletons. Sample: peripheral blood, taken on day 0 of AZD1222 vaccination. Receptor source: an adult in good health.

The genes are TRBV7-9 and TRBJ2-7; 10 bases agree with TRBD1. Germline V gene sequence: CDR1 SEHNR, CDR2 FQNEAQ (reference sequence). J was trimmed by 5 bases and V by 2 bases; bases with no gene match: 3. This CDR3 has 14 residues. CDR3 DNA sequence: TGTGCCAGCAGCTTACCGGACAGGGGGGACGAGCAGTACTTC. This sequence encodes CASSLPDRGDEQYF.

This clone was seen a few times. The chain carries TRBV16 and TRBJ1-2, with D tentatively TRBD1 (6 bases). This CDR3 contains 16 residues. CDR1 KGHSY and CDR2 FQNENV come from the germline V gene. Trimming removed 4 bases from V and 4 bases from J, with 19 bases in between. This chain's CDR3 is CASSPSGAFSVYGYTF. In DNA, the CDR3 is TGTGCCAGCAGCCCCTCGGGGGCGTTTAGTGTCTATGGCTACACCTTC.

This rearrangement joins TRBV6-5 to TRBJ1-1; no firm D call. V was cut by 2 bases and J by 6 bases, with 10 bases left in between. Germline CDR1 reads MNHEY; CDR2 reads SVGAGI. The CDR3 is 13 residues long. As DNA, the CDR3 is TGTGCCAGCAGTTACAGGCAGCATGCTGAAGCTTTCTTT. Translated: CASSYRQHAEAFF.

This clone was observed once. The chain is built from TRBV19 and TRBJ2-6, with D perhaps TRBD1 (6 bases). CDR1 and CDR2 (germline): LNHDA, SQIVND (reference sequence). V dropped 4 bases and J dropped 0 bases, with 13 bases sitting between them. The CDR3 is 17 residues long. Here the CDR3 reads CASSTTPRGSGANVLTF. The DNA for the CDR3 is TGTGCCAGTAGTACAACACCCAGGGGCTCTGGGGCCAACGTCCTGACTTTC.

The CDR3, as DNA: TGTGCTAGTGGTTTGTCGGTTTGGACTGAAGCTTTCTTT. Translated, it gives CASGLSVWTEAFF. The rearrangement joins TRBV12-5 to TRBJ1-1; D is undetermined. The CDR3 contains 13 residues. Germline V gives CDR1 LGHNT, CDR2 FRNRAP. The V and J ends lost 2 bases and 5 bases respectively, with 9 bases between them.

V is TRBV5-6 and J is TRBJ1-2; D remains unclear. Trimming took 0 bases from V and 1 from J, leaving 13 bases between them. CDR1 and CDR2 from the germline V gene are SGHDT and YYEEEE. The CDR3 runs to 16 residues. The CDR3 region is CASSLGQVVDNYGYTF. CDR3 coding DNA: TGTGCCAGCAGCTTGGGACAAGTTGTCGATAACTATGGCTACACCTTC.

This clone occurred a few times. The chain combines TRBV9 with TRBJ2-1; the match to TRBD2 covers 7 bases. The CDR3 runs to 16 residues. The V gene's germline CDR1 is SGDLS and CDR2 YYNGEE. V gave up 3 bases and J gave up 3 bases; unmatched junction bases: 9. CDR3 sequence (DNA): TGTGCCAGCAGCGCTGGGACTACTGACCTCTACAATGAGCAGTTCTTC. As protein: CASSAGTTDLYNEQFF.

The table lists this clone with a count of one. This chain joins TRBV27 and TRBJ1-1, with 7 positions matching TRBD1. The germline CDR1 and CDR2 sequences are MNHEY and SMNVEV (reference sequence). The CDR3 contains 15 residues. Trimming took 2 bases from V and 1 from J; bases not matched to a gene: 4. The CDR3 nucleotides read TGTGCCAGCAGTTTAACAGGGGTGGGGAACACTGAAGCTTTCTTT. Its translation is CASSLTGVGNTEAFF.

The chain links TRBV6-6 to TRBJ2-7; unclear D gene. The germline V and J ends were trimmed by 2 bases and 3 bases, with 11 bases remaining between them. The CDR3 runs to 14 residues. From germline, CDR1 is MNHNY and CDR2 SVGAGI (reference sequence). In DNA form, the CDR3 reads TGTGCCAGCAGTTACGCAGTAGAAGGCTACGAGCAGTACTTC. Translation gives CASSYAVEGYEQYF.

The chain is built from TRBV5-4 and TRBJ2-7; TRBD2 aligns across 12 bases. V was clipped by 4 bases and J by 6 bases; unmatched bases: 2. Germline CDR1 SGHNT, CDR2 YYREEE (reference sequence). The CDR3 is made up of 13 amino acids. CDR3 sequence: CASSQLAGGEQYF. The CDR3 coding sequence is TGTGCCAGCAGCCAACTAGCGGGAGGCGAGCAGTACTTC.

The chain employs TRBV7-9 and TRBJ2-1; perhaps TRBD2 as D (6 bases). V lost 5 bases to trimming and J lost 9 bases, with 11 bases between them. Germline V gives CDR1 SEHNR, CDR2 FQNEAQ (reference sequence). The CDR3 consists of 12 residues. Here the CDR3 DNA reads TGTGCCAGCAGCACCCGGACTATTGAGCAGTTCTTC. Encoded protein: CASSTRTIEQFF. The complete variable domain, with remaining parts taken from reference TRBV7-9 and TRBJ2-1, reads DTGVSQNPRHKITKRGQNVTFRCDPISEHNRLYWYRQTLGQGPEFLTYFQNEAQLEKSRLLSDRFSAERPKGSFSTLEIQRTEQGDSAMYLCASSTRTIEQFFGPGTRLTVL.

The CDR3 nucleotides read TGTGCCTGGAGCCCGGGACAGGTTAGCAATCAGCCCCAGCATTTT. Translated: CAWSPGQVSNQPQHF. The V and J genes are TRBV30 and TRBJ1-5; 8 positions agree with TRBD1. J gave up 0 bases and V 3 bases, and 4 bases lay outside the gene matches. Germline values: CDR1 GTSNPN, CDR2 SVGIG (reference sequence). The CDR3 runs 15 residues.